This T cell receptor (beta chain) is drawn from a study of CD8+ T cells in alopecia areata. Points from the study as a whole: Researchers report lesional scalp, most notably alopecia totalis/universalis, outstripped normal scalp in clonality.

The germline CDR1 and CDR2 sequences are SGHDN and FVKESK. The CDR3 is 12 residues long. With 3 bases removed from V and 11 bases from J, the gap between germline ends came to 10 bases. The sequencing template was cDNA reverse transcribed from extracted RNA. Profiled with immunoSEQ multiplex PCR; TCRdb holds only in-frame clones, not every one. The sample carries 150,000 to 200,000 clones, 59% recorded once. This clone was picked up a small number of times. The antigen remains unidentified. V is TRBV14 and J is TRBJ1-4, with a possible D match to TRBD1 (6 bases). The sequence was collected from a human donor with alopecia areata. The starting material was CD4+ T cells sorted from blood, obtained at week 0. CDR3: CASSHGRGKLFF. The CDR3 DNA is TGTGCCAGCAGCCACGGCAGGGGTAAACTGTTTTTT.